The 9 T cell receptor beta chains listed next were all sequenced from one sample in a study of OX40 agonist ivuxolimab in advanced cancers. Sequencing was performed with immunoSEQ multiplex PCR; in TCRdb, only in-frame clones are kept and a portion is missing. The profile covers 57,000 or so clones, with roughly 81% appearing a single time and 4% to 5% taken by the ten largest. The sequences come from CD4+ or CD8+ T cells sorted from blood, collected in a trial of the OX40 agonist ivuxolimab. The receptors originated from an adult with an advanced solid tumor such as melanoma, head and neck, liver or kidney cancer.

The J gene is TRBJ1-3, the V gene TRBV7-2; D not resolved. The CDR3 contains 12 residues. Between the trimmed V and J ends, which lost 5 bases and 8 bases, there was a span of 10 bases. The V gene's germline CDR1 is SGHTA and CDR2 FQGNSA. CDR3 nucleotide sequence: TGTGCCAGCAGCCCTCCCCGGGACACCATATATTTT. Encoded protein: CASSPPRDTIYF.

The V and J genes are TRBV15 and TRBJ1-1; 7 bases are shared with TRBD1. Germline CDR1 and CDR2: LNHNV and YYDKDF (reference sequence). This CDR3 comprises 15 residues. Trimming cost V 3 bases and J 4 bases; bases outside gene matches: 8. Here the CDR3 reads CATSSGQVGSTEAFF. The CDR3 region has the DNA TGTGCCACCAGCAGTGGACAGGTGGGGAGCACTGAAGCTTTCTTT.

The rearrangement uses TRBV28 and TRBJ2-3, with a weak D call TRBD1 (6 bases). Germline-derived CDR1 and CDR2 are MDHEN and SYDVKM. This CDR3 region has 15 residues. The V gene lost 6 bases and the J gene lost 0 bases, with 13 bases spanning the gap. The DNA of the CDR3 is TGTGCCAGCAGCCAGGGGCACCAGAGCACAGATACGCAGTATTTT. This codes for CASSQGHQSTDTQYF.

The chain uses TRBV2 and TRBJ2-7; TRBD1 aligns across 8 bases. The CDR3 extends over 15 amino acids. Per germline, CDR1 SNHLY and CDR2 FYNNEI. V was pared by 6 bases and J by 2 bases, with 9 bases of the junction left unmatched. CDR3 nucleotide sequence: TGTGCCAGCAGCGTCGGGACAGGAGATGCCTACGAGCAGTACTTC. Protein: CASSVGTGDAYEQYF.

The chain links TRBV6-7 to TRBJ2-1; TRBD2 aligns across 9 bases. TRBV6-7 is an ORF, with its function uncertain. Germline trimming cut 6 bases from V and 15 bases from J; bases unmatched to any gene: 18. The CDR3 sequence is 15 residues long. In nucleotides, the CDR3 is TGTGCCAGCAGCCCTAGCGGGGCCCCTCCCAAATCGGTGTTCTTC. Translation gives CASSPSGAPPKSVFF.

The rearrangement joins TRBV6-6 to TRBJ2-3, with D uncertain. Trimming shortened V by 2 bases and J by 9 bases, and 6 bases separated the two germline ends. The CDR3 covers 11 residues. The V gene's germline CDR1 is MNHNY and CDR2 SVGAGI (reference sequence). The CDR3 is CASSYVGTQYF. CDR3 bases: TGTGCCAGCAGTTACGTGGGGACGCAGTATTTT.

This chain joins TRBV27 and TRBJ2-5; TRBD1 agrees at 8 bases. The better agreement between TRBJ2-7 and the DNA end casts doubt on the J call. The CDR3 covers 16 residues. Germline V lookup: CDR1 MNHEY, CDR2 SMNVEV (reference sequence). CDR3 region: CASSSHTGQESYEQYF. CDR3 coding DNA: TGTGCCAGCAGTTCACATACGGGACAGGAGAGCTACGAGCAGTACTTC.

The chain joins TRBV7-9 to TRBJ2-5; D is uncertain. Germline V gene data show CDR1 as SEHNR and CDR2 as FQNEAQ (reference sequence). Trimming removed 3 bases from V and 5 bases from J, with 4 bases in between. CDR3 length: 11 residues. The CDR3 region has the DNA TGTGCCAGCAGCTTCGGGGAGACCCAGTACTTC. This gives the protein CASSFGETQYF.

The chain recombines TRBV10-3 with TRBJ2-2; weak D call: TRBD2 (6 bases). Per the germline V gene, CDR1 is ENHRY and CDR2 is SYGVKD. This CDR3 contains 15 residues. Trimming took 6 bases from V and 0 from J, leaving 11 bases between them. The CDR3 sequence: CAIRRGTANTGELFF. The CDR3 region has the DNA TGTGCCATCAGAAGAGGGACTGCGAACACCGGGGAGCTGTTTTTT.